Each of the 4 T cell receptor beta chains below was sequenced from the same sample in a study of blood T cell repertoires in COVID-19. Only in-frame clones appear in the TCRdb table, and some are missing; sequencing was by immunoSEQ multiplex PCR. The data hold 300,000 or so clones, with approximately 89% observed a single time. Sequencing was done on a sample of peripheral blood. Every receptor here comes from a woman between 45 and 60 years old who had recovered from COVID-19.

This clone was recorded a few times. The chain combines TRBV5-4 with TRBJ2-3; 9 bases align to TRBD1. Germline CDR1 SGHNT, CDR2 YYREEE (reference sequence). CDR3 length equals 14 residues. After removal of 4 bases from V and 5 bases from J, the junction contained 5 bases not matched to a gene. For the CDR3, the DNA is TGTGCCAGCAGCCCTACAGGGGGCCTAGATACGCAGTATTTT. Protein sequence: CASSPTGGLDTQYF. Filled out from reference TRBV5-4 and TRBJ2-3, the complete variable domain reads ETGVTQSPTHLIKTRGQQVTLRCSSQSGHNTVSWYQQALGQGPQFIFQYYREEENGRGNFPPRFSGLQFPNYSSELNVNALELDDSALYLCASSPTGGLDTQYFGPGTRLTVL.

CDR3 in DNA: TGTGCCAGCAGTTTTGATAGTGGCTACACCTTC. This gives the protein CASSFDSGYTF. The J gene is TRBJ1-2, the V gene TRBV28; D unclear. The germline gives CDR1 MDHEN, CDR2 SYDVKM. There are 11 residues in the CDR3. Trimming took 3 bases from V and 7 from J, leaving 6 bases between them.

This clone appeared a single time. The chain employs TRBV6-6 and TRBJ1-1; 8 positions match TRBD1. J lost 3 bases, V lost 4 bases, and 7 bases had no gene match. The V gene's germline CDR1 is MNHNY and CDR2 SVGAGI (reference sequence). The CDR3 runs to 15 residues. The CDR3 region is CASSSTGAEYTEAFF. The DNA of the CDR3 is TGTGCCAGCAGTTCGACAGGGGCTGAGTACACTGAAGCTTTCTTT.

J is TRBJ2-3 and V is TRBV19; the match to TRBD2 covers 12 bases. The CDR3 sequence is 15 residues long. Germline values: CDR1 LNHDA, CDR2 SQIVND (reference sequence). Unmatched junction bases numbered 3, after V lost 6 bases and J lost 2 bases. Here the CDR3 reads CASRTSGGLTDTQYF. CDR3 nucleotides: TGTGCCAGTAGGACTAGCGGGGGACTCACAGATACGCAGTATTTT.